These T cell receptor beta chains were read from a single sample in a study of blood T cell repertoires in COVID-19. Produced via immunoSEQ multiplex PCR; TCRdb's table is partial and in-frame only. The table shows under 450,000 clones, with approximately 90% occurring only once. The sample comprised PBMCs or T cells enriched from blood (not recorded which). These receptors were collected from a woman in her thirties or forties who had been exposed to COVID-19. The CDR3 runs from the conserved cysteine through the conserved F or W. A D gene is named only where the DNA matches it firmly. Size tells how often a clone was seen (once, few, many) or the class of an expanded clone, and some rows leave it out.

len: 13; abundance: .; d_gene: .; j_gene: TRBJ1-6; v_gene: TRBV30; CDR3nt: TGTGCCTGGGAAGACAAAGGGGTTTCACCCCTCCACTTT; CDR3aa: CAWEDKGVSPLHF
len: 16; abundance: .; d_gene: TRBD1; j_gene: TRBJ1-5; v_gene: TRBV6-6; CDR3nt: TGTGCCAGCAGTTACGGGACAGCAGATTCCGATCAGCCCCAGCATTTT; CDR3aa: CASSYGTADSDQPQHF
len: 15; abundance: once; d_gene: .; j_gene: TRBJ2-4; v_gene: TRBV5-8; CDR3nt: TGTGCCAGCAGCTTGGGAGTTCTAGCCAAAAACATTCAGTACTTC; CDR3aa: CASSLGVLAKNIQYF
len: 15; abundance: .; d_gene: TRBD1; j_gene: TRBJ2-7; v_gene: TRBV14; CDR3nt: TGTGCCAGCAGCCAAGCCGGGACAGGCAAATACGAGCAGTACTTC; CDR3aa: CASSQAGTGKYEQYF
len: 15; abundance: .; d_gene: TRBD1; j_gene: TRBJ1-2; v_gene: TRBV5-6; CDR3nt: TGTGCCAGCAGCTTTACAGGGGGCGGGTACTATGGCTACACCTTC; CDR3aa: CASSFTGGGYYGYTF
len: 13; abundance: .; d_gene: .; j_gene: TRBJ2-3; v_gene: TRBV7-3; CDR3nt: TGTGCCAGCAGCACCAATCGTGCGGATACGCAGTATTTT; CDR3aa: CASSTNRADTQYF
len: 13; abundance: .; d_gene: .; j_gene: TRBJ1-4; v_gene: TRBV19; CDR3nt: TGTGCCAGCTCCAGGGGCGGGCGTGAAAAACTGTTTTTT; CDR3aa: CASSRGGREKLFF
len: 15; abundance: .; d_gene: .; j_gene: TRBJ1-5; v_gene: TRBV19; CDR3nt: TGTGCCAGCGAGTGGCAGGGAGGGGGCAATCAGCCCCAGCATTTT; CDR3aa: CASEWQGGGNQPQHF
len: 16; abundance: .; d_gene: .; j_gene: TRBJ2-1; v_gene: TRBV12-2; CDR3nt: TGTGCAAGTCGCTTAGGGGAGGAGCGGGACCAGGGGGAGCAGTTCTTC; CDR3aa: CASRLGEERDQGEQFF
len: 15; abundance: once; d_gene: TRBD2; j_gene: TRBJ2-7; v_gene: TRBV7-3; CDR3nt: TGTGCCAGCAGCTTACAAGCGGGGGGTTCCTACGAGCAGTACTTC; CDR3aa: CASSLQAGGSYEQYF
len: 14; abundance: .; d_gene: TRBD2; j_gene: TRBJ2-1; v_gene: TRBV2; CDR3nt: TGTGCCAGCAGTGTGGGGCGGGGGGGCGGAGAGCAGTTCTTC; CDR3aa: CASSVGRGGGEQFF
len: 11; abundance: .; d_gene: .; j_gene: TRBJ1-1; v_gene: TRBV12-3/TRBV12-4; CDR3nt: TGTGCCAGCAGCCCTAGGTGGCCGCCTTTCTTT; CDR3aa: CASSPRWPPFF
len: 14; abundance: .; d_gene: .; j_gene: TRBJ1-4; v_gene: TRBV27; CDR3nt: TGTGCCAGCAGTTTCAACAGGTGGGATGAAAAACTGTTTTTT; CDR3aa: CASSFNRWDEKLFF
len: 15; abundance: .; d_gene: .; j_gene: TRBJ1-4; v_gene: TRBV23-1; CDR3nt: TGCGCCAGCAGTCAAGACAGTGCAACTAATGAAAAACTGTTTTTT; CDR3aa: CASSQDSATNEKLFF
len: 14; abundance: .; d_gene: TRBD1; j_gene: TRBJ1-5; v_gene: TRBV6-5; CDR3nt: TGTGCCAGCAGGAGCCGGACAGGAGATTCGCCCCAGCATTTT; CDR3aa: CASRSRTGDSPQHF
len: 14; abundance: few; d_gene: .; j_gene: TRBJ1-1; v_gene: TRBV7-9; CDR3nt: TGTGCCAGCAGCTTAGCGGCGGTGAACACTGAAGCTTTCTTT; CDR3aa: CASSLAAVNTEAFF
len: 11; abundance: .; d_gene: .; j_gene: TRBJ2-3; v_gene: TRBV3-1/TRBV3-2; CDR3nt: TGTGCCAGCAGCCAAGTGTCCCAGATGTATTTT; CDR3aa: CASSQVSQMYF